Listed below are T cell receptor beta chains from one sample, sequenced in a study of shared clonotypes between healthy human individuals. Libraries were prepared by immunoSEQ multiplex PCR; TCRdb keeps only in-frame clonotypes and omits some of them. The table records about 2.1 million clones, around 93% of them present only once. Material: naive CD8+ T cells from PBMCs. The receptors were sampled from a man younger than 35 in good health. Some clones in this sample may be carry-over from other donors' samples. The CDR3 runs from the conserved cysteine through the conserved F or W. The order of the fields is V gene, J gene, CDR3 protein.

TRBV5-4	TRBJ2-7	CASSLAGTDSYEQYF
TRBV15	TRBJ2-7	CATSKEAGSYYEQYF
TRBV27	TRBJ1-2	CASHGIGTGGYGYTF
TRBV27	TRBJ2-1	CASSIIGTSGFNEQFF
TRBV7-9	TRBJ1-1	CAPSEEAFF
TRBV29-1	TRBJ2-7	CSVQFTRYEQYF
TRBV5-8	TRBJ2-5	CASRDLQETQYF
TRBV7-3	TRBJ2-3	CASSHTGDTQYF
TRBV9	TRBJ2-5	CASSVRPGKEDQETQYF
TRBV11-2	TRBJ2-1	CASTTGLVVHEQFF
TRBV10-3	TRBJ2-7	CAISDVTYEQYF
TRBV13	TRBJ2-7	CASQRETDYEQYF
TRBV5-1	TRBJ2-5	CASSLLGRGQQETQYF
TRBV7-9	TRBJ2-1	CASRKRDTYNEQFF
TRBV5-1	TRBJ2-2	CASSLVGPTNTGELFF
TRBV28	TRBJ2-1	CASSLWVAGSSYAEQFF
TRBV15	TRBJ1-5	CATSRGQGEQPQHF
TRBV15	TRBJ2-1	CATSGQNIGNEQFF
TRBV6-7	TRBJ1-1	CASSYSSQAVRGTEAFF
TRBV9	TRBJ2-7	CASSPQGTGFYEQYF